This T cell receptor (beta chain) was obtained from a study of blood T cells in healthy people across ages. Sample-barcoded 5' priming and a J-beta primer mix drove a second PCR of about 6 to 11 cycles. Any given sample supplied a minimum of 3 million CDR3-containing paired-end reads. TCRdb reanalysed the 5' RACE reads using MiXCR and keeps one entry per CDR3 protein. This table has 1,500,000 or so distinct CDR3 sequences, roughly 60% appearing once. The V end lost 8 bases, the J end lost 3 bases, and 7 bases lay between the germline ends. The germline V gene encodes CDR1 ENHRY and CDR2 SYGVKD. This CDR3 contains 12 residues. Individuals who donated were healthy Caucasians from Russia aged about 6 to 100. Every sample gave at least 5.5 micrograms of total RNA when it was extracted.

The specimen sequenced was blood. The sequence was collected from a man younger than 35 in good health. The rearrangement links TRBV10-3 to TRBJ2-2; D unresolved. The chain's CDR3 is CAIEPDTGELFF. CDR3 in DNA: TGTGCCATCGAGCCTGACACCGGGGAGCTGTTTTTT.